The next 8 T cell receptor beta chains were all read from a single sample in a study of CD8 T cells in Susac syndrome. RNA was extracted with the RNeasy kit, and a quantity of about 0.45 to 1 ug was reverse transcribed using random hexamers. TCRdb re-called the immunoSEQ multiplex PCR reads with MiXCR, one entry per CDR3 protein. The sample records roughly 80,000 distinct CDR3 sequences, over 90% being singletons. Sample: CD8+ T cells from PBMCs. Source of these receptors: a human donor in good health.

The rearrangement uses TRBV6-1 and TRBJ2-5; no firm D call. There are 14 residues in the CDR3. Germline values: CDR1 MNHNS, CDR2 SASEGT. With 1 base removed from V and 0 bases from J, the gap between germline ends came to 6 bases. The CDR3 reads CASSEEVYQETQYF. Written as DNA, the CDR3 is TGTGCCAGCAGTGAAGAAGTGTACCAAGAGACCCAGTACTTC.

The chain joins TRBV27 to TRBJ2-1; D may match TRBD1 or TRBD2 (5 bases each). Between the trimmed V and J ends, which lost 5 bases and 9 bases, there was a span of 14 bases. The CDR3 has 13 amino acids. Germline lookup yields CDR1 MNHEY and CDR2 SMNVEV (reference sequence). The CDR3: CASSPSGQPEQFF. CDR3 sequence (DNA): TGTGCCAGCAGTCCCTCGGGGCAGCCTGAGCAGTTCTTC.

This chain connects TRBV5-1 to TRBJ2-1; D is possibly TRBD1 (5 bases). With 0 bases removed from V and 8 bases from J, the gap between germline ends came to 9 bases. Per the germline V gene, CDR1 is SGHRS and CDR2 is YFSETQ. The CDR3 runs to 13 residues. The CDR3 region has the DNA TGCGCCAGCAGCTTGGGGGGCTCGGATGAGCAGTTCTTC. Protein: CASSLGGSDEQFF.

The V call is TRBV20-1, the J call TRBJ2-7; TRBD2 might be the D (5 bases). Germline loops: CDR1 DFQATT, CDR2 SNEGSKA (reference sequence). The length of the CDR3 is 13 residues. Trimming cost V 6 bases and J 3 bases, with 15 bases left between them. CDR3 bases: TGCAGTGCCGCGGGCCTAGGGTACTACGAGCAGTACGTC. Translation: CSAAGLGYYEQYV.

The J gene is TRBJ1-5, the V gene TRBV10-1, with a tentative D call TRBD1 (5 bases). The CDR3 extends over 13 amino acids. The V end lost 6 bases, the J end lost 5 bases, and 11 bases lay between the germline ends. The germline CDR1 and CDR2 sequences are WNHNN and SYGVQD (reference sequence). The CDR3 bases are TGCGCCAGCAGCGGGACGGGACATCAGCCCCAGCATTTT. It translates to CASSGTGHQPQHF.

The chain uses TRBV7-9 and TRBJ2-1, with D perhaps TRBD1 (6 bases). Trimming cost V 2 bases and J 7 bases, with 18 bases left between them. The CDR3 is 16 residues long. CDR1 is SEHNR, CDR2 FQNEAQ, per germline (reference sequence). This CDR3 reads CASSLQDRIPWNEQFF. In DNA form, the CDR3 reads TGTGCCAGCAGCTTACAAGACAGGATACCTTGGAATGAGCAGTTCTTC.

The rearrangement uses TRBV7-3 and TRBJ2-6, with 7 bases aligning to TRBD1. Unmatched junction bases numbered 9, after V lost 5 bases and J lost 2 bases. Per germline, CDR1 SGHTA and CDR2 FQGTGA. This CDR3 is built from 17 residues. The CDR3 region has the DNA TGTGCCAGCAGCCATGGGGACAGCTCGCCTGGGGCCAACGTCCTGACTTTC. Its protein is CASSHGDSSPGANVLTF.

The V call is TRBV23-1, the J call TRBJ1-2, with 8 nucleotides matching TRBD1. TRBV23-1 is recorded as an ORF, its role being uncertain. Unmatched junction bases numbered 17, after V lost 6 bases and J lost 8 bases. The CDR3 consists of 16 residues. This chain's CDR3 is CASSPPGQVAPGGYTF. The DNA for the CDR3 is TGCGCCAGCAGCCCTCCGGGACAGGTGGCTCCGGGGGGCTACACCTTC.